The 6 T cell receptor beta chains below all came from one sample that was sequenced in a study of cytomegalovirus exposure and HLA in healthy donors. PCR involved 60 Vbeta and 13 Jbeta primers. Method: immunoSEQ multiplex PCR; TCRdb's copy keeps in-frame clones and lacks some. The sample carries over 95,000 clones, over 60% recorded once. Source material: PBMCs. These receptors all come from a man aged 40-50 years in good health and CMV-seropositive.

As regards this clone: A junction boundary mismatches the germline segment, possibly from a read error. The chain joins TRBV10-3 to TRBJ2-6; the D gene is possibly TRBD2 (6 bases). Germline V gene data show CDR1 as ENHRY and CDR2 as SYGVKD. This CDR3 has 18 amino acids. As DNA, the CDR3 is TGTGCCATCAGTGGCCCGGGACTCCCAGCCTCTGGGGCCAACGGCCTGACTTTC. Its translation is CAISGPGLPASGANGLTF.

This clone showed up just once. The gene calls are TRBV5-1 and TRBJ1-6; 8 nucleotides line up with TRBD1. Per germline, CDR1 SGHRS and CDR2 YFSETQ. The CDR3 extends over 15 amino acids. Losses at the gene ends were 4 bases for V and 6 bases for J; bases not matched to a gene: 6. CDR3 nucleotide sequence: TGCGCCAGCAGCCCCGGACAGGGTGGTAATTCACCCCTCCACTTT. Protein product: CASSPGQGGNSPLHF.

The J gene is TRBJ2-1, the V gene TRBV5-1; TRBD2 matches at 7 bases. CDR3 length: 14 residues. The ends lost 3 bases at V and 4 bases at J; junction bases unmatched: 4. The germline gives CDR1 SGHRS, CDR2 YFSETQ. DNA of the CDR3: TGCGCCAGCAGCTCACGCGGGGGTTACAATGAGCAGTTCTTC. Encoded protein: CASSSRGGYNEQFF.

V usage is TRBV9 and J usage is TRBJ2-5, with D perhaps TRBD2 (6 bases). CDR1 SGDLS and CDR2 YYNGEE come from the germline V gene. The CDR3 is made up of 15 amino acids. The germline V and J ends were trimmed by 2 bases and 0 bases, with 11 bases remaining between them. The CDR3 DNA sequence: TGTGCCAGCAGCGTTGACGGGGAGGACCAAGAGACCCAGTACTTC. Protein sequence: CASSVDGEDQETQYF.

The V call is TRBV25-1, the J call TRBJ1-3; possible D gene TRBD1, 6 bases. The CDR3 sequence is 15 residues long. V was clipped by 3 bases and J by 4 bases, with 13 bases between them. From germline, CDR1 is MGHDK and CDR2 SYGVNS. The CDR3 DNA is TGTGCCAGCAGTGACCATGGGACATCGGGAAACACCATATATTTT. The encoded protein is CASSDHGTSGNTIYF.

The chain is built from TRBV27 and TRBJ2-3; D not resolved. Trimming took 3 bases from V and 4 from J, leaving 11 bases between them. This CDR3 region has 14 residues. From germline, CDR1 is MNHEY and CDR2 SMNVEV (reference sequence). The CDR3 DNA sequence: TGTGCCAGCAGTTTTTTTACGAGAGCAGATACGCAGTATTTT. Protein sequence: CASSFFTRADTQYF.